Listed here are 9 T cell receptor beta chains from one sample, sequenced in a study of cytomegalovirus exposure and HLA in healthy donors. Repertoires were generated with immunoSEQ multiplex PCR, while TCRdb's copy carries only in-frame clones and drops some. The sample includes about 110,000 clones, about 88% of them seen just once. Sequenced input: PBMCs. The source is a woman aged 18-35 years in good health and CMV-seronegative.

The CDR3: CASSVSAVAVSYEQYF. CDR3 DNA sequence: TGTGCCAGCAGCGTATCGGCCGTCGCGGTATCCTACGAGCAGTACTTC. V usage is TRBV11-1 and J usage is TRBJ2-7; no clear D gene. The germline gives CDR1 SGHAT, CDR2 FQDESV (reference sequence). The CDR3 has 16 amino acids. Deletions cut 5 bases from V and 1 base from J, with 18 bases between.

Here the CDR3 reads CASSPGTYNEQFF. CDR3 sequence (DNA): TGTGCCAGCAGCCCCGGGACCTACAATGAGCAGTTCTTC. The chain has TRBV9 and TRBJ2-1; a possible D gene is TRBD2 (5 bases). The length of the CDR3 is 13 residues. Deletions cut 4 bases from V and 2 bases from J, with 7 bases between. Germline assignment: CDR1 SGDLS and CDR2 YYNGEE.

The chain has TRBV7-2 and TRBJ2-7; D might be TRBD2 (5 bases). CDR1 and CDR2 (germline): SGHTA, FQGNSA. V lost 2 bases and J lost 7, with 9 bases in between. CDR3 length: 12 residues. The CDR3 DNA reads TGTGCCAGCAGCTTATTCGGGGAAGAGCAGTACTTC. Protein: CASSLFGEEQYF.

The chain is built from TRBV6-6 and TRBJ1-5; D unclear. V gave up 8 bases and J gave up 2 bases, with 19 bases separating them. Germline CDR1 is MNHNY and CDR2 is SVGAGI (reference sequence). This CDR3 region has 16 residues. The DNA of the CDR3 is TGTGCCAGCCGCTCCTTATTAGCCACGGGCAATCAGCCCCAGCATTTT. Amino acids: CASRSLLATGNQPQHF.

There are a few counts of this clone. J is TRBJ1-1 and V is TRBV30; a weak D match, TRBD1 (5 bases). Germline values: CDR1 GTSNPN, CDR2 SVGIG (reference sequence). Trimming took off 4 bases at V and 8 bases at J, with 11 bases between the two ends. CDR3 length equals 11 residues. CDR3 nucleotides: TGTGCCTGGAAGGAGGGGCGGGAAGCTTTCTTT. It is translated as CAWKEGREAFF. Together with reference TRBV30 and TRBJ1-1, the CDR3 gives the full variable domain: SQTIHQWPATLVQPVGSPLSLECTVEGTSNPNLYWYRQAAGRGLQLLFYSVGIGQISSEVPQNLSASRPQDRQFILSSKKLLLSDSGFYLCAWKEGREAFFGQGTRLTVV.

This chain joins TRBV30 and TRBJ1-4, with D perhaps matching TRBD1 (6 bases). Trimming shortened V by 0 bases and J by 4 bases, and 9 bases separated the two germline ends. Germline assignment: CDR1 GTSNPN and CDR2 SVGIG (reference sequence). The CDR3 has 14 residues. DNA of the CDR3: TGTGCCTGGAGTGTAGGGGGAAGTAATGAAAAACTGTTTTTT. This gives the protein CAWSVGGSNEKLFF. The full variable domain, with the rest looked up from reference TRBV30 and TRBJ1-4, is SQTIHQWPATLVQPVGSPLSLECTVEGTSNPNLYWYRQAAGRGLQLLFYSVGIGQISSEVPQNLSASRPQDRQFILSSKKLLLSDSGFYLCAWSVGGSNEKLFFGSGTQLSVL.

This rearrangement joins TRBV28 to TRBJ1-1, with TRBD1 matching over 8 bases. The CDR3 has 17 amino acids. Germline V lookup: CDR1 MDHEN, CDR2 SYDVKM. With V trimmed by 5 bases and J by 0 bases, 11 bases remained unmatched. The CDR3 DNA reads as TGTGCCAGCAGTACTACAGGGGGGCGGGGAATGAACACTGAAGCTTTCTTT. The encoded protein is CASSTTGGRGMNTEAFF.

The chain links TRBV7-8 to TRBJ1-1; TRBD1 aligns across 10 bases. Per the germline V gene, CDR1 is SGHVS and CDR2 is FQNEAQ. This CDR3 has 16 residues. The ends lost 3 bases at V and 0 bases at J; junction bases unmatched: 4. CDR3 nucleotides: TGTGCCAGCAGCTTCGGGACAGGGGCCATGAACACTGAAGCTTTCTTT. Amino acids: CASSFGTGAMNTEAFF.

As DNA, the CDR3 is TGTGCCAGCAGCTTTGACAGCGCAGGGGCCCATGGCTACACCTTC. This encodes CASSFDSAGAHGYTF. This chain joins TRBV11-2 and TRBJ1-2, with a possible D match to TRBD1 (6 bases). The CDR3 sequence is 15 residues long. CDR1 SGHAT and CDR2 FQNNGV come from the germline V gene. The V gene lost 3 bases and the J gene lost 6 bases, with 17 bases spanning the gap. Variable domain in full (rest from reference TRBV11-2 and TRBJ1-2): EAGVAQSPRYKIIEKRQSVAFWCNPISGHATLYWYQQILGQGPKLLIQFQNNGVVDDSQLPKDRFSAERLKGVDSTLKIQPAKLEDSAVYLCASSFDSAGAHGYTFGSGTRLTVV.